This T cell receptor (beta chain) comes out of a study of human T cells and chemical hapten exposure. Sample time point: healthy volunteer bleed at 2 weeks. It was unfractionated whole blood from which total RNA was extracted. The CDR3 is 14 residues long. From germline, CDR1 is SGDLS and CDR2 YYNGEE. V was cut by 2 bases and J by 0 bases, with 7 bases left in between. One entry per CDR3 protein, called by TCRdb with MiXCR from the RACE reads. The table records about 130,000 distinct CDR3 sequences, more than 7.5% of them present only once. Sample: whole blood. The sequence was obtained from a male donor in good health. Some clones in this sample may be carry-over from other donors' samples. V and J are TRBV9 and TRBJ2-3, with D perhaps matching TRBD2 (6 bases). In DNA, the CDR3 is TGTGCCAGCAGCGTGGGAGGAAGCACAGATACGCAGTATTTT. The encoded protein is CASSVGGSTDTQYF.